One sample yielded the 10 T cell receptor beta chains listed below, sequenced in a study of T cells expressing NK-cell markers. From its re-call of the 5' RACE reads, TCRdb lists each CDR3 protein once, without DNA. This specimen shows 140,000 or so distinct CDR3 sequences; the ten leading clones hold around 10%. The sample comprised blood T cells: a sorted CD56 or NKG2C T cell subset, CD4+ or CD8+ T cells, or bulk PBMC T cells (not recorded which). These receptors were obtained from a man aged 18 to 30 in good health.

The J gene is TRBJ2-3, the V gene TRBV20-1; checking the TCRdb D call of TRBD1 is not possible without DNA. CDR3 length: 15 amino acids. Germline V gives CDR1 DFQATT, CDR2 SNEGSKA (reference sequence). The CDR3 spells CSARSGLESTDTQYF.

The genes are TRBV19 and TRBJ2-1; TCRdb designates TRBD1, a call that cannot be tested without DNA. The CDR3 has 14 residues. Germline values: CDR1 LNHDA, CDR2 SQIVND (reference sequence). The CDR3 sequence is CASNRAISYNEQFF. Full variable domain (remainder filled in from reference TRBV19 and TRBJ2-1): DGGITQSPKYLFRKEGQNVTLSCEQNLNHDAMYWYRQDPGQGLRLIYYSQIVNDFQKGDIAEGYSVSREKKESFPLTVTSAQKNPTAFYLCASNRAISYNEQFFGPGTRLTVL.

The chain combines TRBV20-1 with TRBJ2-1; TCRdb's assignment of TRBD1 cannot be checked, as there is no DNA. CDR1 and CDR2 from the germline V gene are DFQATT and SNEGSKA (reference sequence). The CDR3 length is 14 residues. The CDR3 spells CSGRTGISYNEQFF.

V gene TRBV11-1 combines with J gene TRBJ2-6; TCRdb proposes TRBD1, but this gene call is untestable without DNA. The CDR3 extends over 19 amino acids. CDR1 is SGHAT and CDR2 is FQDESV in the germline V gene (reference sequence). Here the CDR3 reads CASSFPGQGPNKGANVLTF.

The gene calls are TRBV7-2 and TRBJ1-2; TCRdb returns TRBD1, unconfirmable since there is no DNA. The germline V gene encodes CDR1 SGHTA and CDR2 FQGNSA. The CDR3 contains 15 residues. CDR3 amino acids: CASSSAITGLYGYTF.

The V call is TRBV7-6, the J call TRBJ2-7. Germline CDR1 and CDR2: SGHVS and FNYEAQ. This CDR3 spans 14 amino acids. The CDR3 loop reads CASSLKGSFYEQYF. The full variable domain, rest sourced from reference TRBV7-6 and TRBJ2-7, is GAGVSQSPRYKVTKRGQDVALRCDPISGHVSLYWYRQALGQGPEFLTYFNYEAQQDKSGLPNDRFSAERPEGSISTLTIQRTEQRDSAMYRCASSLKGSFYEQYFGPGTRLTVT.

The CDR3 protein is CASSQDRGTTDEQFF. V is TRBV4-1 and J is TRBJ2-1; as DNA is missing, the TRBD1 call by TCRdb cannot be tested. The CDR3 extends over 15 amino acids. CDR1 and CDR2 from the germline V gene are MGHRA and YSYEKL.

The rearrangement links TRBV4-3 to TRBJ2-5; there is no DNA to check the TCRdb D call of TRBD1. Germline CDR1 is LGHNA and CDR2 is YSLEER. The CDR3 contains 18 residues. This CDR3 is CASSQDFEGHSRSETQYF.

The rearrangement joins TRBV10-2 to TRBJ2-1; as DNA is missing, the TRBD2 call by TCRdb cannot be tested. The CDR3 length is 13 residues. Germline lookup yields CDR1 WSHSY and CDR2 SAAADI. CDR3 residues: CASSTSEGREQFF.

V usage is TRBV20-1 and J usage is TRBJ1-2; the TCRdb call, TRBD1, lacks DNA for checking. This CDR3 comprises 11 residues. Germline V gene sequence: CDR1 DFQATT, CDR2 SNEGSKA (reference sequence). CDR3 sequence reads: CSARGRAEWTF.